Sequencing of this T cell receptor beta chain was carried out in a study of blood T cells in healthy people across ages. Primed by a sample-barcoded 5' primer and a J-beta primer mix, a second PCR proceeded for about 6 to 12 cycles. Each CDR3 protein is one row after TCRdb ran MiXCR on the 5' RACE reads. This table has about 1.8 million distinct CDR3 sequences, 40% to 55% appearing once. This clonotype appeared a few times. The germline V gene has CDR1 MNHEY and CDR2 SMNVEV (reference sequence). Trimming stripped 2 bases from V and 4 bases from J, with 9 bases between. The CDR3 covers 14 residues. This TCR came from a woman aged 40 to 55 in good health. The genes are TRBV27 and TRBJ1-5; no clear D. Sequenced sample: blood. CDR3 sequence: CASSLRGPNQPQHF. The CDR3 region has the DNA TGTGCCAGCAGTTTACGTGGACCTAATCAGCCCCAGCATTTT.